These 14 T cell receptor beta chains were sequenced from one sample in a study of T cells in Graves' hyperthyroidism and ophthalmopathy. RNA transcripts yielded amplified TCR beta CDR3 regions. Initially, a first-round RT-PCR of the TCR CDR3 employed the HTBI primer set. Each CDR3 protein is one row after TCRdb ran MiXCR on the multiplex PCR reads. The sample lists about 400,000 distinct CDR3 sequences, about 15% seen once, with approximately 8% in the top ten. The sample was blood. The receptors were gathered from a young woman with Graves' hyperthyroidism.

The chain is built from TRBV4-1 and TRBJ1-4; D is perhaps TRBD1 (6 bases). The length of the CDR3 is 15 residues. Germline CDR1 reads MGHRA; CDR2 reads YSYEKL. The V end was cut by 1 base, the J end by 7 bases, with 13 bases between. The CDR3 DNA reads TGCGCCAGCAGCCAAGGGTCCACAGGGTCTGAAAAACTGTTTTTT. It encodes CASSQGSTGSEKLFF.

This clonotype was detected only a few times. No conserved phenylalanine or tryptophan ends this CDR3, so it is likely a read error. The chain links TRBV5-1 to TRBJ2-7; the match to TRBD2 covers 8 bases. J was trimmed by 0 bases and V by 4 bases; bases with no gene match: 9. Germline assignment: CDR1 SGHRS and CDR2 YFSETQ. The length of the CDR3 is 16 residues. CDR3 coding DNA: TGCGCCAGCAGCCCCTTAGCGGGGAAGAGCTCCTACGAGCAGTACCTC. Translation gives CASSPLAGKSSYEQYL.

This clonotype came up many times. The chain joins TRBV6-1 to TRBJ1-6; 9 bases match TRBD1. The junction had 3 bases not matched to a gene; V was cut back by 10 bases and J by 8 bases. Germline V gene data show CDR1 as MNHNS and CDR2 as SASEGT. This CDR3 is 12 amino acids long. This CDR3 reads CATGQGDSPLHF. The DNA for the CDR3 is TGTGCCACGGGACAGGGTGATTCACCCCTCCACTTT.

This clonotype appeared many times. The J gene is TRBJ2-5, the V gene TRBV20-1, with D uncertain. CDR3 length: 13 amino acids. V was shortened by 0 bases and J by 5 bases, with 10 bases between the two germline ends. Germline V gene data show CDR1 as DFQATT and CDR2 as SNEGSKA (reference sequence). Written as DNA, the CDR3 is TGCAGTGCTAGAGATTCGCCCGGGGAGACCCAGTACTTC. It encodes CSARDSPGETQYF.

This clonotype was counted ten times or more. The V gene is TRBV3-1, the J gene TRBJ2-7, with TRBD2 matching 10 bases. There are 14 residues in the CDR3. The germline CDR1 and CDR2 sequences are LGHDT and YNNKEL (reference sequence). V gave up 4 bases and J gave up 2 bases; unmatched junction bases: 2. The CDR3 DNA is TGTGCCAGCAGCCTACTAGCGGGGCCCTACGAGCAGTACTTC. Translation: CASSLLAGPYEQYF.

The chain recombines TRBV27 with TRBJ1-1; D is unresolved. The CDR3 consists of 13 residues. V was shortened by 0 bases and J by 10 bases, with 12 bases between the two germline ends. CDR1 MNHEY and CDR2 SMNVEV come from the germline V gene (reference sequence). CDR3 nucleotide sequence: TGTGCCAGCAGTTTATCGGTGAGGGATCGAGCTTTCTTT. This translates into CASSLSVRDRAFF.

This clonotype was picked up a small number of times. The chain combines TRBV9 with TRBJ2-1; TRBD2 is a possible D gene (6 bases). This CDR3 is 14 amino acids long. Germline-derived CDR1 and CDR2 are SGDLS and YYNGEE. Trimming pared 4 bases from V and 7 bases from J, leaving 15 bases between. CDR3 residues: CASSTTGDSNEQFF. The CDR3 coding sequence is TGTGCCAGCAGCACCACCGGGGACTCGAATGAGCAGTTCTTC.

The CDR3 loop reads CASSLVSRGTGELFF. The CDR3, as DNA: TGCGCCAGCAGCTTGGTTTCGCGGGGCACCGGGGAGCTGTTTTTT. This chain connects TRBV5-1 to TRBJ2-2; a possible D gene is TRBD2 (6 bases). This CDR3 has 15 residues. V was cut by 0 bases and J by 4 bases, with 10 bases left in between. In germline, CDR1 is SGHRS, CDR2 YFSETQ. The whole variable domain, remainder taken from reference TRBV5-1 and TRBJ2-2, is KAGVTQTPRYLIKTRGQQVTLSCSPISGHRSVSWYQQTPGQGLQFLFEYFSETQRNKGNFPGRFSGRQFSNSRSEMNVSTLELGDSALYLCASSLVSRGTGELFFGEGSRLTVL.

This clonotype was seen only a few times. The rearrangement joins TRBV12-3 or TRBV12-4 to TRBJ2-4; a possible D gene is TRBD2 (6 bases). Trimming took 6 bases from V and 9 from J, leaving 15 bases between them. The CDR3 runs to 13 residues. The CDR3 sequence is CASSPGGLGIQYF. CDR3 in DNA: TGTGCCAGCAGCCCCGGAGGGTTAGGCATTCAGTACTTC.

This clonotype was recorded a few times. V and J are TRBV28 and TRBJ2-5; D may be TRBD1 (5 bases). V was cut by 3 bases and J by 1 base, with 12 bases left in between. From germline, CDR1 is MDHEN and CDR2 SYDVKM. The length of the CDR3 is 15 residues. This CDR3 is CASSLGDSVQETQYF. DNA for the CDR3: TGTGCCAGCAGTTTGGGCGACAGTGTCCAAGAGACCCAGTACTTC.

A few counts support this clonotype. The chain joins TRBV4-1 to TRBJ2-2; maybe TRBD2 (5 bases). Germline CDR1 and CDR2: MGHRA and YSYEKL. CDR3 length: 13 residues. The germline V and J ends were trimmed by 6 bases and 0 bases, with 5 bases remaining between them. The CDR3 sequence is CASRRANTGELFF. For the CDR3, the DNA is TGCGCCAGCAGGCGGGCGAACACCGGGGAGCTGTTTTTT.

The rearrangement links TRBV20-1 to TRBJ2-7; D gene uncertain. The V gene lost 0 bases and the J gene lost 6 bases, with 9 bases spanning the gap. The CDR3 sequence is 12 residues long. The germline V gene has CDR1 DFQATT and CDR2 SNEGSKA (reference sequence). CDR3: CSARDGSAEQYF. The DNA for the CDR3 is TGCAGTGCTAGAGATGGAAGCGCCGAGCAGTACTTC.

This clonotype was seen many times. The V call is TRBV5-5, the J call TRBJ1-4, with no clear D. Germline CDR1 reads SGHKS; CDR2 reads YYEKEE (reference sequence). CDR3 length equals 14 residues. Deletions cut 3 bases from V and 1 base from J, with 7 bases between. The CDR3 nucleotides are TGTGCCAGCAGCTCCAGCTTAACTAATGAAAAACTGTTTTTT. Translation: CASSSSLTNEKLFF.

This clonotype appeared many times. The chain is built from TRBV15 and TRBJ1-1; D is unclear. The germline V gene encodes CDR1 LNHNV and CDR2 YYDKDF (reference sequence). V lost 2 bases and J 1 base, leaving 11 bases between the germline ends. This CDR3 comprises 15 residues. The CDR3 DNA is TGTGCCACCAGCAGAAGGCCTCTTGCGAACACTGAAGCTTTCTTT. Protein product: CATSRRPLANTEAFF.